The subject of this entry is one TCR beta chain. Its antigen is still unknown. Germline is not matched at one junction end, which may reflect a read error. The data were taken from a study of OX40 agonist ivuxolimab in advanced cancers. Looking at the study overall: As their treatment, patients were administered ivuxolimab, an agonistic anti-OX40 (CD134) antibody. Dose-escalation patients' cancers were hepatocellular carcinoma, melanoma, renal cell or head and neck cancer. A male proportion of 82.7% was recorded, with mean age around 64 years and range about 23 to 90. Study results and caveats: Low normalized T-cell clonal expansion was also seen in some nonresponders.

Assay: immunoSEQ multiplex PCR; the TCRdb copy retains only in-frame clones and omits some. The sample carries 65,000 to 75,000 clones, 85% recorded once. Germline values: CDR1 SQVTM, CDR2 ANQGSEA. This CDR3 comprises 15 residues. The TCR originated in an adult with an advanced solid tumor such as melanoma, head and neck, liver or kidney cancer. This chain links TRBV29-1 with TRBJ1-2; 10 nucleotides match TRBD1. Sequencing was performed on CD4+ or CD8+ T cells sorted from blood, taken in a trial of the OX40 agonist ivuxolimab. As DNA, the CDR3 is TGCAGCGTTAAAGACAGGGGGCAAGCTAACTATGGCTACACCTTC. It translates to CSVKDRGQANYGYTF.